What follows are 26 T cell receptor beta chains derived from one specimen sequenced in a study of cytomegalovirus exposure and HLA in healthy donors (dated by TCRdb to the late 2010s). Libraries were built with the immunoSEQ multiplex PCR assay. The multiplex PCR relied on a mix of 60 forward primers for TCR Vbeta segments and 13 reverse primers for TCR Jbeta segments. Sourced from immuneACCESS, this table was stored by TCRdb with only in-frame sequences that have V and J called. A share of the clones is absent; for the studies checked, an unresolved V gene accounts for under half, and the remainder has no known explanation. The sample table contains some 100,000 clones; only one count was recorded for more than 65% of them. The ten most abundant clones make up about 10% of the sample. The source material was PBMCs. All receptors come from a man aged 40-55 years in good health and CMV-seropositive.

The CDR3 loop is CASSLDRLPYEQYF. DNA of the CDR3: TGTGCCAGCAGCCTGGACAGGCTTCCCTACGAGCAGTACTTC. V is TRBV7-9 and J is TRBJ2-7; 7 nucleotides line up with TRBD1. The junction had 6 bases not matched to a gene; V was cut back by 5 bases and J by 2 bases. CDR1 SEHNR and CDR2 FQNEAQ come from the germline V gene (reference sequence). CDR3 size: 14 residues.

V usage is TRBV28 and J usage is TRBJ1-6, with 7 bases lining up with TRBD1. V was clipped by 7 bases and J by 0 bases; unmatched bases: 18. CDR3 size: 20 residues. Germline V CDR1 and CDR2: MDHEN, SYDVKM. The CDR3 nucleotides are TGTGCCAGCAAACCCCCACCCACTAACAGGGGACTCTCCTATAATTCACCCCTCCACTTT. Encoded protein: CASKPPPTNRGLSYNSPLHF.

The gene calls are TRBV19 and TRBJ2-5; 10 bases match TRBD1. J lost 2 bases, V lost 6 bases, and 0 bases had no gene match. The CDR3 runs to 13 residues. Germline-derived CDR1 and CDR2 are LNHDA and SQIVND (reference sequence). The CDR3 bases are TGTGCCAGTAGGGACAGGGGGCAAGAGACCCAGTACTTC. The encoded protein is CASRDRGQETQYF.

The V call is TRBV7-2, the J call TRBJ2-4; TRBD1 matches at 9 bases. CDR3 size: 16 residues. The germline gives CDR1 SGHTA, CDR2 FQGNSA. J lost 0 bases, V lost 5 bases, and 5 bases had no gene match. Written as DNA, the CDR3 is TGTGCCAGCAGCAGGGACAGGGAATCAGCCAAAAACATTCAGTACTTC. This encodes CASSRDRESAKNIQYF.

The chain combines TRBV9 with TRBJ1-1; D ambiguous. The CDR3 runs 14 residues. The V gene's germline CDR1 is SGDLS and CDR2 YYNGEE. Trimming left V 0 bases short and J 0 bases short, with 6 bases between. In DNA form, the CDR3 reads TGTGCCAGCAGCGTAGGGAGGGTGAACACTGAAGCTTTCTTT. It codes for CASSVGRVNTEAFF.

This clone was observed a single time. Here the CDR3 DNA reads TGTGCCAGCAGTGAAGGTGGCAGGGGGTCTGGGGCCAACGTCCTGACTTTC. It yields the protein CASSEGGRGSGANVLTF. This rearrangement joins TRBV2 to TRBJ2-6; 7 nucleotides match TRBD1. CDR3 length equals 17 residues. The germline gives CDR1 SNHLY, CDR2 FYNNEI. The J segment lost 1 base and the V segment lost 1 base, leaving 4 bases of the junction unmatched.

The V and J genes are TRBV6-1 and TRBJ2-7; D gene unclear. The CDR3 sequence is 11 residues long. V gave up 5 bases and J gave up 6 bases, with 8 bases separating them. CDR1 is MNHNS and CDR2 is SASEGT in the germline V gene. The CDR3 region has the DNA TGTGCCAGCAGTTTTGGCTCCGAGCAGTACTTC. Amino acid sequence: CASSFGSEQYF.

The chain has TRBV7-6 and TRBJ2-5; D gene unclear. The germline CDR1 and CDR2 sequences are SGHVS and FNYEAQ. CDR3 length equals 12 residues. V was shortened by 5 bases and J by 5 bases, with 9 bases between the two germline ends. The CDR3 sequence is CASSDPGETQYF. The CDR3 nucleotides are TGTGCCAGCAGCGACCCCGGGGAGACCCAGTACTTC.

This clone was seen a few times. The rearrangement links TRBV5-4 to TRBJ2-5; 12 bases match TRBD2. In germline, CDR1 is SGHNT, CDR2 YYREEE (reference sequence). V was clipped by 0 bases and J by 2 bases; unmatched bases: 5. The CDR3 runs 17 residues. The CDR3 DNA follows: TGTGCCAGCAGCTTGGGTCGACTAGCGGGGGAACAAGAGACCCAGTACTTC. Residues: CASSLGRLAGEQETQYF.

This clone was found once. The chain is built from TRBV11-1 and TRBJ2-7; perhaps TRBD2 as D (6 bases). V lost 2 bases and J 5 bases, leaving 13 bases between the germline ends. CDR3 size: 14 residues. Germline assignment: CDR1 SGHAT and CDR2 FQDESV (reference sequence). CDR3 nucleotide sequence: TGTGCCAGCAGCTTAAGCTCGGGACTCGACGAGCAGTACTTC. The encoded protein is CASSLSSGLDEQYF.

The V gene is TRBV28, the J gene TRBJ2-1; possible D gene TRBD1, 6 bases. CDR3 length: 14 amino acids. Germline V gene lookup returns CDR1 MDHEN and CDR2 SYDVKM. Trimming pared 5 bases from V and 4 bases from J, leaving 12 bases between. In DNA, the CDR3 is TGTGCCAGCAGTGCCCGGACAGATTACAATGAGCAGTTCTTC. Translation gives CASSARTDYNEQFF.

The J gene is TRBJ1-5, the V gene TRBV28; D unclear. This CDR3 region has 16 residues. CDR1 and CDR2 from the germline V gene are MDHEN and SYDVKM. V lost 2 bases and J 2 bases, leaving 13 bases between the germline ends. The CDR3 is CASSLVLGSGNQPQHF. In nucleotides, the CDR3 is TGTGCCAGCAGTTTAGTGCTGGGGAGTGGCAATCAGCCCCAGCATTTT.

The chain has TRBV5-8 and TRBJ2-7, with TRBD1 matching 7 bases. Per the germline V gene, CDR1 is SGHTS and CDR2 is YDEGEE. The J segment lost 2 bases and the V segment lost 0 bases, leaving 14 bases of the junction unmatched. This CDR3 spans 18 amino acids. CDR3 DNA sequence: TGTGCCAGCAGCTTGGGGGGGCGAGGGGGCCCAGCCACCTACGAGCAGTACTTC. This encodes CASSLGGRGGPATYEQYF.

This clone was seen a handful of times. This chain joins TRBV7-2 and TRBJ2-1; D is possibly TRBD1 (5 bases). Germline V gene sequence: CDR1 SGHTA, CDR2 FQGNSA. The CDR3 has 15 residues. Trimming cost V 6 bases and J 7 bases, with 19 bases left between them. CDR3 sequence reads: CASRIDRGLGNEQFF. CDR3 sequence (DNA): TGTGCCAGCAGAATAGATAGGGGTCTCGGGAATGAGCAGTTCTTC.

CDR3 coding DNA: TGTGCCAGCAGAGGGGCCTTCACCTACGAGCAGTACTTC. Amino acid sequence: CASRGAFTYEQYF. The chain combines TRBV2 with TRBJ2-7; weak D call: TRBD1 (5 bases). This CDR3 contains 13 residues. The V end was cut by 6 bases, the J end by 2 bases, with 11 bases between. Germline loops: CDR1 SNHLY, CDR2 FYNNEI. The complete variable domain, with remaining parts taken from reference TRBV2 and TRBJ2-7, reads EPEVTQTPSHQVTQMGQEVILRCVPISNHLYFYWYRQILGQKVEFLVSFYNNEISEKSEIFDDQFSVERPDGSNFTLKIRSTKLEDSAMYFCASRGAFTYEQYFGPGTRLTVT.

The CDR3 loop reads CASSPRLAGAIGETQYF. DNA for the CDR3: TGCGCCAGCAGCCCTCGCCTAGCGGGGGCTATAGGGGAGACCCAGTACTTC. This sequence joins TRBV4-1 and TRBJ2-5; 10 nucleotides align to TRBD2. Per the germline V gene, CDR1 is MGHRA and CDR2 is YSYEKL. The V segment lost 4 bases and the J segment 5 bases; nucleotides outside the gene matches: 13. There are 17 residues in the CDR3.

The chain joins TRBV10-3 to TRBJ2-7, with TRBD2 identical over 10 bases. Per the germline V gene, CDR1 is ENHRY and CDR2 is SYGVKD. CDR3 length: 14 residues. Trimming at V came to 6 bases and at J to 2 bases, leaving 4 bases not matched to a gene. DNA for the CDR3: TGTGCCATCAGCGCAACTAGCGGGGCCTACGAGCAGTACTTC. Its translation: CAISATSGAYEQYF.

The CDR3 protein is CASSLVFLAGAGVEETQYF. CDR3 coding DNA: TGTGCCAGCAGCTTAGTCTTTCTAGCGGGGGCGGGAGTTGAAGAGACCCAGTACTTC. V usage is TRBV7-2 and J usage is TRBJ2-5; 10 positions match TRBD2. The germline CDR1 and CDR2 sequences are SGHTA and FQGNSA. V lost 1 base to trimming and J lost 3 bases; unmatched junction nucleotides: 14. There are 19 residues in the CDR3.

This clone occurred once. The chain links TRBV4-3 to TRBJ2-5; 9 bases are shared with TRBD1. The DNA end favors TRBJ2-7, so the J call may be wrong. The CDR3 consists of 17 residues. The germline V gene has CDR1 LGHNA and CDR2 YSLEER. As DNA, the CDR3 is TGCGCCAGCAGCCATGGTCCGGGACAGGGAGTGGCCTACGAGCAGTACTTC. This encodes CASSHGPGQGVAYEQYF.

The rearrangement joins TRBV4-3 to TRBJ1-1; 8 positions match TRBD1. The CDR3 runs 15 residues. Germline CDR1 LGHNA, CDR2 YSLEER. The V and J ends lost 4 bases and 6 bases, in that order; junction bases with no gene match: 10. The CDR3 coding sequence is TGCGCCAGCAGCCTCCGAGGACAGGGAAGGGCTGAAGCTTTCTTT. Translation: CASSLRGQGRAEAFF.

J is TRBJ2-7 and V is TRBV4-1; D may be TRBD2 (5 bases). Between the trimmed V and J ends, which lost 0 bases and 3 bases, there was a span of 12 bases. This CDR3 comprises 15 residues. Germline V gene sequence: CDR1 MGHRA, CDR2 YSYEKL. CDR3 loop: CASSQERVTDYEQYF. The CDR3 DNA is TGCGCCAGCAGCCAAGAGAGGGTGACGGACTACGAGCAGTACTTC.

This clone occurred once. The chain has TRBV7-3 and TRBJ2-1; 7 nucleotides match TRBD1. This CDR3 comprises 14 residues. Trimming cost V 3 bases and J 4 bases; bases outside gene matches: 3. Germline CDR1 SGHTA, CDR2 FQGTGA. In DNA, the CDR3 is TGTGCCAGCAGCTTCGGGACAGTATACAATGAGCAGTTCTTC. This gives the protein CASSFGTVYNEQFF. Complete variable domain (other parts from reference TRBV7-3 and TRBJ2-1): GAGVSQTPSNKVTEKGKYVELRCDPISGHTALYWYRQSLGQGPEFLIYFQGTGAADDSGLPNDRFFAVRPEGSVSTLKIQRTERGDSAVYLCASSFGTVYNEQFFGPGTRLTVL.

The J gene is TRBJ2-5, the V gene TRBV7-3; the D gene is possibly TRBD2 (7 bases). Between the trimmed V and J ends, which lost 2 bases and 4 bases, there was a span of 11 bases. The length of the CDR3 is 14 residues. Germline CDR1 is SGHTA and CDR2 is FQGTGA. The CDR3 DNA follows: TGTGCCAGCAGCTTAGGGGGGGCTCGAGAGACCCAGTACTTC. Its translation: CASSLGGARETQYF.

The rearrangement joins TRBV28 to TRBJ1-5; 9 positions agree with TRBD1. Per the germline V gene, CDR1 is MDHEN and CDR2 is SYDVKM. Trimming cost V 6 bases and J 5 bases; bases outside gene matches: 11. The CDR3 length is 16 residues. The CDR3 sequence: CASRDPGTGRDQPQHF. The CDR3 nucleotides are TGTGCCAGCAGGGACCCCGGGACAGGGAGGGATCAGCCCCAGCATTTT.

The J gene is TRBJ2-2, the V gene TRBV6-4; TRBD1 agrees at 8 bases. Losses at the gene ends were 5 bases for V and 5 bases for J; bases not matched to a gene: 10. CDR1 is MRHNA, CDR2 SNTAGT, per germline. The CDR3 spans 16 residues. The CDR3 here is CASSHQGAASTGELFF. CDR3 bases: TGTGCCAGCAGTCATCAGGGGGCCGCAAGTACCGGGGAGCTGTTTTTT.

The chain has TRBV7-9 and TRBJ1-5, with TRBD1 matching 7 bases. This CDR3 contains 12 residues. Germline CDR1 SEHNR, CDR2 FQNEAQ (reference sequence). The trim removed 5 bases at V and 6 bases at J, leaving 1 base unmatched. The DNA of the CDR3 is TGTGCCAGCAGCCGGGACAGTCAGCCCCAGCATTTT. It is translated as CASSRDSQPQHF. The variable domain in full, with the rest retrieved from reference TRBV7-9 and TRBJ1-5, is DTGVSQNPRHKITKRGQNVTFRCDPISEHNRLYWYRQTLGQGPEFLTYFQNEAQLEKSRLLSDRFSAERPKGSFSTLEIQRTEQGDSAMYLCASSRDSQPQHFGDGTRLSIL.